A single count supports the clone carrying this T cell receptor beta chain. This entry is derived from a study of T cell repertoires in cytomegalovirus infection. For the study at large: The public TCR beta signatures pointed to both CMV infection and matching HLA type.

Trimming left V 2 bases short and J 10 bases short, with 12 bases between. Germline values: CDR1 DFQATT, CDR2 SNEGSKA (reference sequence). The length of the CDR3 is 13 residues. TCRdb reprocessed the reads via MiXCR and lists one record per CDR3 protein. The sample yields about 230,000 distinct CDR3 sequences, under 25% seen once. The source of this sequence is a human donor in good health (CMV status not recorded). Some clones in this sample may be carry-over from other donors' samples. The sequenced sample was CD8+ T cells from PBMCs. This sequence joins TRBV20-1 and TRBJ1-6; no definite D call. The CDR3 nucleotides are TGCAGTGCTAGACGGGGATTTGGCTCACCCCTCCACTTT. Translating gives CSARRGFGSPLHF.